The source of this T cell receptor (beta chain) is a study of T cells after yellow fever vaccination. Notes on the study in general: Most primary-vaccination clones reappeared after the booster (approximately 97% CD4, more than 70% CD8).

Using its own MiXCR run on the 5' RACE reads, TCRdb lists one record per CDR3 protein. The data contain tens of thousands of distinct CDR3 sequences, about 7.3% of them singletons. CDR1 is MNHEY and CDR2 is SVGEGT in the germline V gene. CDR3 length: 14 residues. Trimming took 7 bases from V and 3 from J, leaving 16 bases between them. This clonotype was counted ten times or more. The target antigen is unknown. The sequence derives from a man aged 18-30 years who received the YFV17D yellow fever vaccine. The sequenced sample was CD8+ T cells sorted from PBMCs, obtained 10 days after the first yellow fever vaccination. V gene TRBV6-2 or TRBV6-3 combines with J gene TRBJ2-7, with D perhaps TRBD1 or TRBD2 (6 bases each). The CDR3 region has the DNA TGTGCCAGCATGGGGGGCGGGCTCGGCTACGAGCAGTACTTC. Translation: CASMGGGLGYEQYF.